The entry below gives a single T cell receptor beta chain sequence along with its context. Its antigen is unidentified. This record comes from a study of vaccination and CD4 T cells after COVID-19. Study details: Nasal swab PCR had shown SARS-CoV-2 positivity in the convalescent patients (roughly 10 mild cases, one severe case). Study conclusions and caveats: SARS-CoV-2-reactive clonotypes showed a nonsignificant median rise from about 22 to 38.

Oncomine TCR Beta short-read sequencing was applied to DNA from cultured CD4+ T cells. TCRdb independently ran MiXCR on the PCR reads; one entry per CDR3 protein. The sample includes over 10,000 distinct CDR3 sequences, 75% to 85% of them seen just once. The treatment is: approximately nine-day PBMC culture with coronavirus spike peptide pools or control peptides (ViraFEST assay). The receptor was derived from a human donor who had recovered from COVID-19. Material: CD4+ T cells from blood, cultured in vitro.

The DNA of the CDR3 is TGTGCCAGCAGCTTAGGGGGGACTAGCGGGAGGTCAGATACGCAGTATTTT. This encodes CASSLGGTSGRSDTQYF. V gene TRBV7-2 combines with J gene TRBJ2-3, with 15 nucleotides matching TRBD2. The germline V gene encodes CDR1 SGHTA and CDR2 FQGNSA. Trimming cost V 1 base and J 4 bases; bases outside gene matches: 3. The CDR3 sequence is 17 residues long.